These 17 T cell receptor beta chains share one sample of origin, sequenced in a study of blood T cell repertoires in COVID-19. Some clones are missing from TCRdb's copy, which holds only in-frame ones; the method was immunoSEQ multiplex PCR. The data contain 210,000 or so clones, nearly 90% of them singletons. The specimen sequenced was peripheral blood. The receptors here all came from a woman younger than 35 who had recovered from COVID-19.

This chain links TRBV20-1 with TRBJ2-1, with 10 bases matching TRBD2. This CDR3 is 14 amino acids long. Germline lookup yields CDR1 DFQATT and CDR2 SNEGSKA (reference sequence). The junction had 6 bases not matched to a gene; V was cut back by 3 bases and J by 7 bases. The CDR3 is CSASQAGGWNEQFF. Here the CDR3 DNA reads TGCAGTGCTAGTCAAGCGGGAGGGTGGAATGAGCAGTTCTTC.

The chain couples TRBV5-6 to TRBJ2-3; 9 nucleotides align to TRBD2. The CDR3 extends over 17 amino acids. Trimming took 4 bases from V and 0 from J; bases not matched to a gene: 9. CDR1 and CDR2 (germline): SGHDT, YYEEEE. CDR3 amino acids: CASSGRKTSGSTDTQYF. CDR3 bases: TGTGCCAGCAGCGGCCGAAAGACTAGCGGAAGCACAGATACGCAGTATTTT.

CDR3 in amino acids: CASSLIGRVGNEQFF. Here the CDR3 DNA reads TGTGCCAGCAGTTTAATCGGGAGGGTGGGAAATGAGCAGTTCTTC. The chain combines TRBV28 with TRBJ2-1, with 8 bases identical to TRBD2. This CDR3 region has 15 residues. V gave up 2 bases and J gave up 7 bases; unmatched junction bases: 7. Germline V gene lookup returns CDR1 MDHEN and CDR2 SYDVKM.

The V and J genes are TRBV4-3 and TRBJ2-7; D is perhaps TRBD1 (6 bases). Between the trimmed V and J ends, which lost 2 bases and 0 bases, there was a span of 11 bases. The germline gives CDR1 LGHNA, CDR2 YSLEER. This CDR3 is 15 amino acids long. The CDR3 sequence is CASSQYRDISYEQYF. CDR3 nucleotide sequence: TGCGCCAGCAGCCAATACCGGGACATCTCCTACGAGCAGTACTTC.

The gene calls are TRBV12-3 or TRBV12-4 and TRBJ1-1; D is ambiguous. Trimming took off 7 bases at V and 8 bases at J, with 8 bases between the two ends. This CDR3 comprises 10 residues. The CDR3 protein is CASTGREAFF. The CDR3 region has the DNA TGTGCCAGCACCGGGAGAGAAGCTTTCTTT.

V and J are TRBV27 and TRBJ1-5; D call uncertain. The CDR3 sequence is 13 residues long. The germline V and J ends were trimmed by 5 bases and 7 bases, with 12 bases remaining between them. Germline CDR1 is MNHEY and CDR2 is SMNVEV (reference sequence). CDR3 DNA: TGTGCCAGCAGTCCGCGCAGAGGGCAGCCCCAGCATTTT. It specifies CASSPRRGQPQHF.

The chain employs TRBV6-2 or TRBV6-3 and TRBJ1-1; 9 nucleotides line up with TRBD1. In germline, CDR1 is MNHEY, CDR2 SVGEGT. This CDR3 comprises 15 residues. With 6 bases clipped from V and 3 bases from J, the junction kept 8 bases outside the gene matches. The CDR3 DNA sequence: TGTGCCAGCAGCCGACAACAGGGGGCATACACTGAAGCTTTCTTT. Its translation is CASSRQQGAYTEAFF.

V usage is TRBV5-4 and J usage is TRBJ2-2; D perhaps matches TRBD2 (5 bases). CDR3 length: 16 residues. V was cut by 3 bases and J by 0 bases, with 12 bases left in between. The V gene's germline CDR1 is SGHNT and CDR2 YYREEE (reference sequence). The CDR3 DNA reads as TGTGCCAGCAGCTCTGGACTGGCCGCGAACACCGGGGAGCTGTTTTTT. Its protein product is CASSSGLAANTGELFF.

The chain carries TRBV5-1 and TRBJ1-4; 7 positions agree with TRBD1. Looked up from germline, CDR1 is SGHRS and CDR2 is YFSETQ. The V gene end was trimmed by 0 bases and the J gene end by 14 bases; junction bases not matched to a gene: 13. The CDR3 is made up of 15 amino acids. CDR3 protein: CASSLGDQPTRGLFF. The CDR3 DNA is TGCGCCAGCAGCTTGGGAGATCAACCCACCAGGGGGCTGTTTTTT.

The gene calls are TRBV5-4 and TRBJ1-3; 7 nucleotides agree with TRBD1. The germline V gene encodes CDR1 SGHNT and CDR2 YYREEE (reference sequence). V lost 1 base, J lost 3 bases, and 1 base stayed unmatched. CDR3 size: 14 residues. Here the CDR3 DNA reads TGTGCCAGCAGCTTGCAGGGGGGTGGAAACACCATATATTTT. Translating it yields CASSLQGGGNTIYF.

The gene calls are TRBV12-3 or TRBV12-4 and TRBJ1-6; unclear D gene. The CDR3 spans 12 residues. The V and J ends lost 3 bases and 9 bases respectively, with 6 bases between them. The CDR3 is CASSFEVSPLHF. Here the CDR3 DNA reads TGTGCCAGCAGTTTTGAGGTTTCACCCCTCCACTTT.

Here the CDR3 DNA reads TGTGCCAGCAGCGCCGGACAGGGAGGTAAAAACATTCAGTACTTC. Its protein is CASSAGQGGKNIQYF. This rearrangement joins TRBV9 to TRBJ2-4; 8 bases are shared with TRBD1. The CDR3 has 15 residues. CDR1 is SGDLS, CDR2 YYNGEE, per germline. V lost 3 bases to trimming and J lost 4 bases; unmatched junction nucleotides: 6.

The rearrangement links TRBV20-1 to TRBJ1-1; a possible D gene is TRBD1 (6 bases). Germline CDR1 reads DFQATT; CDR2 reads SNEGSKA (reference sequence). The CDR3 runs to 11 residues. V lost 1 base to trimming and J lost 9 bases, with 9 bases between them. CDR3: CSARAGGQAFF. The CDR3 bases are TGCAGTGCTAGAGCGGGGGGCCAAGCTTTCTTT.

This chain uses TRBV2 with TRBJ2-1; 11 bases line up with TRBD2. V lost 6 bases and J lost 0; bases outside the gene matches: 10. There are 18 residues in the CDR3. Germline CDR1 reads SNHLY; CDR2 reads FYNNEI. The CDR3 DNA reads as TGTGCCAGCAGAGGACTAGCGGGTACACTCAGCTCCTACAATGAGCAGTTCTTC. This sequence encodes CASRGLAGTLSSYNEQFF.

The V and J genes are TRBV11-2 and TRBJ2-7; 10 bases line up with TRBD2. CDR3 length: 18 amino acids. J lost 2 bases, V lost 1 base, and 11 bases had no gene match. CDR1 SGHAT and CDR2 FQNNGV come from the germline V gene. This CDR3 is CASSLVGLAAVLAYEQYF. CDR3 bases: TGTGCCAGCAGCTTAGTAGGACTAGCGGCCGTCTTGGCCTACGAGCAGTACTTC.

The chain carries TRBV7-9 and TRBJ2-7, with D possibly TRBD1 on 6 matching bases. Germline V lookup: CDR1 SEHNR, CDR2 FQNEAQ (reference sequence). V was cut by 1 base and J by 2 bases, with 6 bases left in between. The CDR3 has 13 amino acids. The CDR3 DNA sequence: TGTGCCAGCAGCTTAGACAGGGCCTACGAGCAGTACTTC. This codes for CASSLDRAYEQYF.

CDR3 sequence reads: CASSRDRRVGYTF. The CDR3 region has the DNA TGTGCCAGCAGTCGGGACAGGAGAGTCGGCTACACCTTC. The chain employs TRBV27 and TRBJ1-2; TRBD1 aligns across 8 bases. The germline V gene has CDR1 MNHEY and CDR2 SMNVEV (reference sequence). The CDR3 runs to 13 residues. J lost 8 bases, V lost 5 bases, and 7 bases had no gene match.